Listed here are 31 T cell receptor beta chains from one sample, sequenced in a study of shared clonotypes between healthy human individuals (dated by TCRdb to the early 2020s). CD8 naive samples were obtained by positive selection for CCR7 among CD45RO-negative cells, yielding a CD45RA+CCR7+ population from which TemRA cells were excluded. Library preparation was by the immunoSEQ multiplex PCR assay. TCRdb holds this immuneACCESS table with in-frame rearrangements only. Some clones are missing; in checked studies, unresolved V genes explain under half, and the rest has no known cause. The sample yields about 590,000 clones; just under 97% were counted once. The ten largest clonotypes hold roughly 0.1% of the sample. The sample consisted of naive CD8+ T cells sorted from blood. Read against the paper, the sample's cell subset or site label means: CD45RA+CCR7+. The receptor source for this set is a woman aged 25 to 39 in good health.

The chain combines TRBV28 with TRBJ2-2; D is tentatively TRBD1 or TRBD2 (6 bases each). This CDR3 has 13 amino acids. The germline V gene has CDR1 MDHEN and CDR2 SYDVKM. The V and J ends lost 7 bases and 8 bases respectively, with 14 bases between them. The CDR3 here is CASTRGGSGELFF. CDR3 DNA sequence: TGTGCCAGCACCCGAGGGGGGAGTGGGGAGCTGTTTTTT.

The chain has TRBV27 and TRBJ1-5; D may be TRBD1 (5 bases). The germline gives CDR1 MNHEY, CDR2 SMNVEV (reference sequence). V was clipped by 0 bases and J by 7 bases, with 10 bases between them. The CDR3 length is 14 residues. Written as DNA, the CDR3 is TGTGCCAGCAGTTTATCAGGGGTCAACCAGCCCCAGCATTTT. Translating gives CASSLSGVNQPQHF.

As DNA, the CDR3 is TGTGCCATCAGCGGGACAGTCACAGATACGCAGTATTTT. Its protein is CAISGTVTDTQYF. The genes are TRBV10-3 and TRBJ2-3; TRBD1 matches at 7 bases. The junction had 2 bases not matched to a gene; V was cut back by 6 bases and J by 2 bases. This CDR3 is 13 amino acids long. Germline CDR1 reads ENHRY; CDR2 reads SYGVKD.

CDR3 nucleotides: TGTGCCAGTGCTGGGGTAGCGGAGTACAATGAGCAGTTCTTC. Translation gives CASAGVAEYNEQFF. V usage is TRBV2 and J usage is TRBJ2-1, with D possibly being TRBD2 (6 bases). The ends were cut back, 9 bases at V and 4 bases at J, with 16 bases in the middle. This CDR3 comprises 14 residues. CDR1 and CDR2 from the germline V gene are SNHLY and FYNNEI.

A single count supports this clone. The V gene is TRBV25-1, the J gene TRBJ2-5; possible D gene TRBD1, 6 bases. Germline V CDR1 and CDR2: MGHDK, SYGVNS. Trimming removed 2 bases at V and 4 bases at J, with 8 bases between. The CDR3 extends over 13 amino acids. Here the CDR3 reads CASSEGQIETQYF. The CDR3 coding sequence is TGTGCCAGCAGTGAAGGACAGATAGAGACCCAGTACTTC.

The J gene is TRBJ2-7, the V gene TRBV19; the match to TRBD1 covers 7 bases. The germline CDR1 and CDR2 sequences are LNHDA and SQIVND (reference sequence). The CDR3 extends over 12 amino acids. The ends lost 7 bases at V and 5 bases at J; junction bases unmatched: 5. CDR3 in DNA: TGTGCCAGTATAGACAGGGCAAACGAGCAGTACTTC. It specifies CASIDRANEQYF.

This clone was seen only once. The chain is built from TRBV6-7 and TRBJ2-3; 8 bases are shared with TRBD2. TRBV6-7 is an ORF for which the function is uncertain. Losses at the gene ends were 7 bases for V and 3 bases for J; bases not matched to a gene: 15. The length of the CDR3 is 17 residues. CDR3 DNA: TGTGCCAGCACAAAAGATCCTAGCGGGTATTTGACAGATACGCAGTATTTT. This translates into CASTKDPSGYLTDTQYF.

This chain uses TRBV7-9 with TRBJ2-5, with 7 bases aligning to TRBD1. The tail of the sequence fits TRBJ2-7 better, so the J call may be wrong. The CDR3 runs to 15 residues. Germline V gene sequence: CDR1 SEHNR, CDR2 FQNEAQ (reference sequence). CDR3 DNA sequence: TGTGCCAGCAGCACAATTCGGGACAGACACTACGAGCAGTACTTC. It encodes CASSTIRDRHYEQYF.

In DNA form, the CDR3 reads TGTGCCAGCAGTCCCGGGGATCGAGCCGAGCAGTACTTC. Protein sequence: CASSPGDRAEQYF. This chain connects TRBV28 to TRBJ2-7, with a possible D match to TRBD2 (5 bases). The V and J ends lost 5 bases and 6 bases respectively, with 14 bases between them. CDR1 and CDR2 from the germline V gene are MDHEN and SYDVKM. The CDR3 loop spans 13 amino acids.

V is TRBV11-2 and J is TRBJ2-1; D gene uncertain. Germline CDR1 SGHAT, CDR2 FQNNGV. Trimming pared 0 bases from V and 6 bases from J, leaving 6 bases between. CDR3 length: 13 residues. The CDR3 sequence: CASSLEGINEQFF. In nucleotides, the CDR3 is TGTGCCAGCAGCTTAGAGGGGATCAATGAGCAGTTCTTC.

The chain links TRBV28 to TRBJ1-5, with D hard to call. Germline CDR1 MDHEN, CDR2 SYDVKM. The CDR3 is 15 residues long. The V end lost 3 bases, the J end lost 2 bases, and 11 bases lay between the germline ends. DNA for the CDR3: TGTGCCAGCAGTTTTTATCTGGGCGGCAATCAGCCCCAGCATTTT. It specifies CASSFYLGGNQPQHF.

The chain joins TRBV6-5 to TRBJ1-2; a weak D match, TRBD1 (5 bases). The CDR3 consists of 16 residues. Germline V gene lookup returns CDR1 MNHEY and CDR2 SVGAGI. V was clipped by 0 bases and J by 3 bases, with 14 bases between them. CDR3 bases: TGTGCCAGCAGTTACTCGGCCGGGGGGTGGGACTATGGCTACACCTTC. It yields the protein CASSYSAGGWDYGYTF.

The chain is built from TRBV4-1 and TRBJ2-2, with D hard to call. The CDR3 loop spans 15 amino acids. V was clipped by 3 bases and J by 5 bases, with 13 bases between them. Germline values: CDR1 MGHRA, CDR2 YSYEKL. The CDR3 is CASSHDFPRTGELFF. In DNA, the CDR3 is TGCGCCAGCAGCCATGACTTCCCGAGGACCGGGGAGCTGTTTTTT.

The chain links TRBV4-1 to TRBJ1-5; no firm D call. The CDR3 consists of 13 residues. Germline CDR1 and CDR2: MGHRA and YSYEKL. The V gene lost 2 bases and the J gene lost 6 bases, with 8 bases spanning the gap. This chain's CDR3 is CASSQFLGQPQHF. The DNA for the CDR3 is TGCGCCAGCAGCCAATTTCTAGGTCAGCCCCAGCATTTT.

The chain has TRBV29-1 and TRBJ1-1; possible D gene TRBD1, 5 bases. From germline, CDR1 is SQVTM and CDR2 ANQGSEA. This CDR3 is built from 12 residues. This CDR3 reads CSGTSLNTEAFF. In DNA, the CDR3 is TGCAGTGGGACGTCGTTGAACACTGAAGCTTTCTTT.

The chain links TRBV7-2 to TRBJ1-1; D is ambiguous. Germline CDR1 SGHTA, CDR2 FQGNSA. V shed 4 bases and J shed 4 bases, with 7 bases lying between them. This CDR3 region has 12 residues. This CDR3 is CASSWVGTEAFF. CDR3 DNA sequence: TGTGCCAGCAGCTGGGTTGGCACTGAAGCTTTCTTT.

In this sample, this clone turned up once. V and J are TRBV2 and TRBJ2-1, with a tentative D call TRBD2 (6 bases). V lost 0 bases and J lost 10, with 16 bases in between. The CDR3 runs 15 residues. Germline assignment: CDR1 SNHLY and CDR2 FYNNEI. CDR3 sequence (DNA): TGTGCCAGCAGTGAAGCGCTTCCGAGGGAGGACGAGCAGTTCTTC. The encoded protein is CASSEALPREDEQFF.

The chain uses TRBV7-3 and TRBJ2-3; 7 positions agree with TRBD2. With V trimmed by 2 bases and J by 4 bases, 3 bases remained unmatched. The CDR3 has 14 residues. Germline CDR1 is SGHTA and CDR2 is FQGTGA. CDR3: CASSLAGDPDTQYF. CDR3 nucleotides: TGTGCCAGCAGCTTAGCGGGAGATCCAGATACGCAGTATTTT.

This chain uses TRBV14 with TRBJ2-1, with TRBD2 matching over 16 bases. The V gene's germline CDR1 is SGHDN and CDR2 FVKESK. V lost 0 bases, J lost 7 bases, and 15 bases stayed unmatched. This CDR3 has 21 amino acids. CDR3 amino acids: CASSQEGKLGTSGRVWNEQFF. The CDR3 nucleotides read TGTGCCAGCAGCCAAGAAGGCAAACTCGGGACTAGCGGGAGGGTGTGGAATGAGCAGTTCTTC.

The V gene is TRBV7-9, the J gene TRBJ2-2; D uncertain. The ends were cut back, 1 base at V and 0 bases at J, with 3 bases in the middle. Germline-derived CDR1 and CDR2 are SEHNR and FQNEAQ (reference sequence). The CDR3 runs to 14 residues. Written as DNA, the CDR3 is TGTGCCAGCAGCTTAGATCCGAACACCGGGGAGCTGTTTTTT. This sequence encodes CASSLDPNTGELFF.

This chain connects TRBV4-1 to TRBJ2-1; D is ambiguous. V shed 0 bases and J shed 2 bases, with 14 bases lying between them. This CDR3 comprises 17 residues. In germline, CDR1 is MGHRA, CDR2 YSYEKL. CDR3 sequence reads: CASSQEGWAVTYNEQFF. In DNA form, the CDR3 reads TGCGCCAGCAGCCAAGAGGGGTGGGCGGTGACCTACAATGAGCAGTTCTTC.

This chain joins TRBV5-6 and TRBJ2-1, with D perhaps given as TRBD1 or TRBD2 (5 bases each). Germline values: CDR1 SGHDT, CDR2 YYEEEE. Trimming removed 4 bases from V and 0 bases from J, with 14 bases in between. This CDR3 is 16 amino acids long. CDR3 in amino acids: CASSPLGEASYNEQFF. Written as DNA, the CDR3 is TGTGCCAGCAGCCCGCTGGGGGAAGCCTCCTACAATGAGCAGTTCTTC.

This clone was picked up one time. This chain uses TRBV28 with TRBJ2-7; 11 nucleotides match TRBD2. The J segment lost 1 base and the V segment lost 6 bases, leaving 11 bases of the junction unmatched. This CDR3 spans 17 amino acids. The germline V gene encodes CDR1 MDHEN and CDR2 SYDVKM. CDR3 coding DNA: TGTGCCAGCAGGCGGATACCGGGGACTAGCGGTTCCTACGAGCAGTACTTC. Protein: CASRRIPGTSGSYEQYF.

A single count supports this clone. J is TRBJ2-7 and V is TRBV7-9; TRBD2 might be the D (6 bases). This CDR3 has 12 amino acids. From germline, CDR1 is SEHNR and CDR2 FQNEAQ (reference sequence). Trimming cost V 5 bases and J 6 bases, with 11 bases left between them. The CDR3 region has the DNA TGTGCCAGCAGCCCGGGGGTTTTCGAGCAGTACTTC. Protein product: CASSPGVFEQYF.

The chain couples TRBV13 to TRBJ1-3, with D uncertain. V was shortened by 0 bases and J by 4 bases, with 4 bases between the two germline ends. The CDR3 runs to 13 residues. Germline loops: CDR1 PRHDT, CDR2 FYEKMQ (reference sequence). CDR3 in amino acids: CASSLGRGNTIYF. The CDR3 bases are TGTGCCAGCAGCTTAGGCAGGGGAAACACCATATATTTT.

This sequence joins TRBV4-2 and TRBJ2-7; no reliable D call. CDR3 length: 14 amino acids. Germline V gene data show CDR1 as LGHNA and CDR2 as YNFKEQ. With 6 bases removed from V and 1 base from J, the gap between germline ends came to 13 bases. CDR3 nucleotides: TGTGCCAGCAGGAATACGGCGTCATCCTACGAGCAGTACTTC. Amino acids: CASRNTASSYEQYF.

The chain recombines TRBV7-9 with TRBJ2-3; 13 nucleotides match TRBD2. CDR1 and CDR2 (germline): SEHNR, FQNEAQ (reference sequence). The J segment lost 4 bases and the V segment lost 2 bases, leaving 9 bases of the junction unmatched. This CDR3 spans 18 amino acids. This chain's CDR3 is CASSLWWTSGRGADTQYF. The DNA of the CDR3 is TGTGCCAGCAGCTTATGGTGGACTAGCGGGAGAGGAGCAGATACGCAGTATTTT.

The genes are TRBV2 and TRBJ2-1; 10 bases are a match to TRBD2. The CDR3 totals 15 residues. Germline CDR1 SNHLY, CDR2 FYNNEI. V was pared by 6 bases and J by 7 bases, with 9 bases of the junction left unmatched. Here the CDR3 DNA reads TGTGCCAGCAGGTACCTAGCGGGAGTGGAGAATGAGCAGTTCTTC. Its translation: CASRYLAGVENEQFF.

The gene calls are TRBV2 and TRBJ1-2; maybe TRBD1 (5 bases). The CDR3 contains 13 residues. In germline, CDR1 is SNHLY, CDR2 FYNNEI. The V gene lost 7 bases and the J gene lost 6 bases, with 15 bases spanning the gap. The CDR3 region is CASTWGGSDGYTF. The CDR3 DNA follows: TGTGCCAGCACATGGGGCGGATCGGATGGCTACACCTTC.

The chain employs TRBV5-5 and TRBJ1-1; D perhaps matches TRBD1 (5 bases). The V end lost 5 bases, the J end lost 3 bases, and 14 bases lay between the germline ends. From germline, CDR1 is SGHKS and CDR2 YYEKEE (reference sequence). CDR3 length: 14 residues. This CDR3 reads CASSWGWGDTEAFF. CDR3 nucleotide sequence: TGTGCCAGCAGTTGGGGTTGGGGGGACACTGAAGCTTTCTTT.

This chain joins TRBV2 and TRBJ2-7; D remains unclear. The ends were cut back, 4 bases at V and 0 bases at J, with 10 bases in the middle. The germline V gene encodes CDR1 SNHLY and CDR2 FYNNEI. The CDR3 spans 14 residues. The DNA for the CDR3 is TGTGCCAGCAGTGGCCAGCGCAACTCCTACGAGCAGTACTTC. It is translated as CASSGQRNSYEQYF.